This T cell receptor beta chain was sequenced for a study of T cells in Graves' hyperthyroidism and ophthalmopathy. Whole-study results and caveats: Using 13 V-J features, a model discriminated ophthalmopathy from stable hyperthyroidism. Most clonotypes that expanded in the thyroid above 0.001 also showed up in blood.

Patients counted as stable if ophthalmopathy did not develop within 18 months. This clonotype was observed at least ten times. Its specificity is unknown. Regions amplified from RNA transcripts were the TCR beta CDR3 regions. Carried out on the TCR CDR3, a first-round RT-PCR used the HTBI primer set. Via MiXCR, TCRdb re-called the multiplex PCR reads, giving one row per CDR3 protein. This sample yields over 650,000 distinct CDR3 sequences, of which about 17% are seen a single time; approximately 8.4% belongs to the top ten. Germline V gene sequence: CDR1 MDHEN, CDR2 SYDVKM. This CDR3 comprises 16 residues. Losses at the gene ends were 10 bases for V and 4 bases for J; bases not matched to a gene: 12.

Sequenced material: blood. This TCR was recovered from a man aged 18 to 30 with Graves' hyperthyroidism. The chain combines TRBV28 with TRBJ2-1, with TRBD1 matching over 11 bases. The CDR3 protein is CATMVGGQGAYNEQFF. The CDR3 DNA is TGTGCCACCATGGTGGGAGGACAGGGGGCTTACAATGAGCAGTTCTTC.